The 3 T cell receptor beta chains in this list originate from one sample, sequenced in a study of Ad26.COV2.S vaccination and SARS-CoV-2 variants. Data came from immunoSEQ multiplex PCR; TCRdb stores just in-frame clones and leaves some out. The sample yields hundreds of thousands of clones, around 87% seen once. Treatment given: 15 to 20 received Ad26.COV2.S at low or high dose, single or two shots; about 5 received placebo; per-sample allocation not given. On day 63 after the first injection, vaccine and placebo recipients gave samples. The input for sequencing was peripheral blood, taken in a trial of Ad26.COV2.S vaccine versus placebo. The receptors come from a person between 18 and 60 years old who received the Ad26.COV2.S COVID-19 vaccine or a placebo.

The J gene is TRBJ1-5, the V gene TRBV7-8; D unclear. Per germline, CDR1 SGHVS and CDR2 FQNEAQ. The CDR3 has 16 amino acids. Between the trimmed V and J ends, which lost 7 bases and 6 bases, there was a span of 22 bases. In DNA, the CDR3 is TGTGCCAGCACCCCTATGGCGCGGGGAGGAAGTCAGCCCCAGCATTTT. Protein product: CASTPMARGGSQPQHF.

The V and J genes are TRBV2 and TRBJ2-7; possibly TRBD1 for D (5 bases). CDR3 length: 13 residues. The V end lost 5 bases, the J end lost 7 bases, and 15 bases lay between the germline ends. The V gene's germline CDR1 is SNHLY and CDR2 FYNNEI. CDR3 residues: CASSTRQLSEQYF. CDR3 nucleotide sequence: TGTGCCAGCAGTACACGACAGCTTTCAGAGCAGTACTTC.

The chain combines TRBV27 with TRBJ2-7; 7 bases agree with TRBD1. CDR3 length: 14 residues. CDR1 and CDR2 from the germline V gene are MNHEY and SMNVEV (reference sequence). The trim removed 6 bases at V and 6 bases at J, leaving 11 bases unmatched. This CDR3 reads CASRVQGTRVEQYF. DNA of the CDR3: TGTGCCAGCAGAGTACAGGGGACGCGTGTCGAGCAGTACTTC.